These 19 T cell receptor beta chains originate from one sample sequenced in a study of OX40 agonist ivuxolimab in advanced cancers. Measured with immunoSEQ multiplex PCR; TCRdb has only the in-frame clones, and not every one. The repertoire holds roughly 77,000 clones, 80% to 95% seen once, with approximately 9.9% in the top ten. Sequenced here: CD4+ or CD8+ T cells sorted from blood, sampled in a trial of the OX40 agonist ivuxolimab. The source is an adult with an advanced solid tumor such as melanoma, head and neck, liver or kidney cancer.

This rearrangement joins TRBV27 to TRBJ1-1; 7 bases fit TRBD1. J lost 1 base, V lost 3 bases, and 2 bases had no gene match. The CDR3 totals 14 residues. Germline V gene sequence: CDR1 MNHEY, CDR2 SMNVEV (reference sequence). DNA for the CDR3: TGTGCCAGCAGTTTCTACAGGGGGAACACTGAAGCTTTCTTT. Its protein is CASSFYRGNTEAFF.

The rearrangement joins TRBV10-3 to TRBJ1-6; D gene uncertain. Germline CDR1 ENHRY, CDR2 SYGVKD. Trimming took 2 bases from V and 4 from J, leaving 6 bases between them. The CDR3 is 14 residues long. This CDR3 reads CAISEVSYNSPLHF. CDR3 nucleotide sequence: TGTGCCATCAGTGAGGTCAGTTATAATTCACCCCTCCACTTT.

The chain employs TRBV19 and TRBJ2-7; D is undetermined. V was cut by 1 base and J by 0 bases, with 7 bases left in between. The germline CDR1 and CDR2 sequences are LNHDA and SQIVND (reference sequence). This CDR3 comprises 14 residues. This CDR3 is CASSIGLSSYEQYF. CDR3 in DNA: TGTGCCAGTAGTATAGGACTTAGCTCCTACGAGCAGTACTTC.

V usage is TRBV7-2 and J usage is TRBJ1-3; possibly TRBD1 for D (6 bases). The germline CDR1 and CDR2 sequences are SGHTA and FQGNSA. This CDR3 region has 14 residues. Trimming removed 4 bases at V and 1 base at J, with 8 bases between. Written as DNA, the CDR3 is TGTGCCAGCAGCTACACAGGGTCTGGAAACACCATATATTTT. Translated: CASSYTGSGNTIYF.

The CDR3 is CASSHLTEAGELFF. The CDR3 region has the DNA TGCGCCAGCAGCCACCTAACAGAGGCCGGGGAGCTGTTTTTT. The chain is built from TRBV4-1 and TRBJ2-2; D not certain. Germline values: CDR1 MGHRA, CDR2 YSYEKL. The CDR3 is 14 residues long. Trimming removed 3 bases at V and 6 bases at J, with 11 bases between.

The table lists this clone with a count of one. CDR3 region: CATSRMIGSSEQYF. The CDR3 DNA reads TGTGCCACCAGCAGAATGATCGGCTCTAGCGAGCAGTACTTC. This rearrangement joins TRBV15 to TRBJ2-7; D is uncertain. In germline, CDR1 is LNHNV, CDR2 YYDKDF (reference sequence). Between the trimmed V and J ends, which lost 2 bases and 6 bases, there was a span of 14 bases. The CDR3 extends over 14 amino acids.

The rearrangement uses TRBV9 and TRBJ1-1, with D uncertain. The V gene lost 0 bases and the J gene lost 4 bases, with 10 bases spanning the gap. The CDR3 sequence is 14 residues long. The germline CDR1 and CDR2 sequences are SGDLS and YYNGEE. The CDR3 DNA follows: TGTGCCAGCAGCGTAGGGGGATTTGGCACTGAAGCTTTCTTT. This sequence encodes CASSVGGFGTEAFF.

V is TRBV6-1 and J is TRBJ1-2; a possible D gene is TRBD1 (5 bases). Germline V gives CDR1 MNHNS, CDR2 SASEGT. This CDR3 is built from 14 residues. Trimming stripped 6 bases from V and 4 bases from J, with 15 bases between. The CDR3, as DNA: TGTGCCAGCAGGTCCGTGACAGACCTCTATGGCTACACCTTC. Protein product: CASRSVTDLYGYTF.

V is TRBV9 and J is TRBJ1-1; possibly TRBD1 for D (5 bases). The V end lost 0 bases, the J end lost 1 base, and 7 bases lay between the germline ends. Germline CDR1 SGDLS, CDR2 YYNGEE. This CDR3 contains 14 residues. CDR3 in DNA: TGTGCCAGCAGCGTAGGGGGCGCGAACACTGAAGCTTTCTTT. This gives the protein CASSVGGANTEAFF.

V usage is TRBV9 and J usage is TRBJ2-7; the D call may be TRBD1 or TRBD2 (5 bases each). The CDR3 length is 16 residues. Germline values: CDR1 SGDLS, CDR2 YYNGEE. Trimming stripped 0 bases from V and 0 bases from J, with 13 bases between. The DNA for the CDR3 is TGTGCCAGCAGCGTAGAGGCGGGCGACAGCTCCTACGAGCAGTACTTC. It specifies CASSVEAGDSSYEQYF.

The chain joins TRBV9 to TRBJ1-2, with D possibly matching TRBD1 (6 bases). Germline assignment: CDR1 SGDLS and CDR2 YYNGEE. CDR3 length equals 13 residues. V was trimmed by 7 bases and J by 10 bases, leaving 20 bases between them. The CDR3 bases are TGTGCCAGCGACACAGAGGGGGGCTGGGACTACACCTTC. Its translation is CASDTEGGWDYTF.

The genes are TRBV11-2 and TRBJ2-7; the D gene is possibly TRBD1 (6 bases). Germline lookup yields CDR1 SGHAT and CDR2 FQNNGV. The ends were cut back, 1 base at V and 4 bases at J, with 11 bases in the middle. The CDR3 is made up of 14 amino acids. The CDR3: CASSLVARGYEQYF. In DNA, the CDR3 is TGTGCCAGCAGCTTAGTCGCCAGGGGTTACGAGCAGTACTTC.

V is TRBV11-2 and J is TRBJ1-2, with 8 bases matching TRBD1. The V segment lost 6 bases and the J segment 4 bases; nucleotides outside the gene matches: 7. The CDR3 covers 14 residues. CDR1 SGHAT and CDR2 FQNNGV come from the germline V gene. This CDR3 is CASSLTGGSYGYTF. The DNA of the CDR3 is TGTGCCAGCAGTCTTACAGGGGGAAGCTATGGCTACACCTTC.

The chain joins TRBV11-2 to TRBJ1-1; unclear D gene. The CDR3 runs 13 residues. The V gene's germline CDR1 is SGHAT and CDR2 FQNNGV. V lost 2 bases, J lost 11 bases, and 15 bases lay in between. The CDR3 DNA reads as TGTGCCAGCAGCTTAAGACCCCCCACCGACGCTTTCTTT. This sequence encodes CASSLRPPTDAFF.

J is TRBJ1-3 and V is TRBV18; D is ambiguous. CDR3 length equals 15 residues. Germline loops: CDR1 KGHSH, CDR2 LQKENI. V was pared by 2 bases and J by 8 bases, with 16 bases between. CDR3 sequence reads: CASSPGSTRGDTIYF. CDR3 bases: TGTGCCAGCTCACCAGGGTCTACGCGGGGAGACACCATATATTTT.

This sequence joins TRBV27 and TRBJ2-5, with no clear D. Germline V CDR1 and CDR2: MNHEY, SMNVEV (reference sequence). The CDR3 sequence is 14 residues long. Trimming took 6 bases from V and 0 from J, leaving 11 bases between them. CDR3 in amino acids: CASSRGTYQETQYF. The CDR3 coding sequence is TGTGCCAGCAGCCGAGGCACGTACCAAGAGACCCAGTACTTC.

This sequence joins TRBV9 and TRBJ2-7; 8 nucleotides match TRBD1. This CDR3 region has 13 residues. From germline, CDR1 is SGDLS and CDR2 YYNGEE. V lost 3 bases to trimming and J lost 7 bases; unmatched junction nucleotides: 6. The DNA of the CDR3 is TGTGCCAGCAGCGGGACAGGGCTGGGGGAGCAGTACTTC. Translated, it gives CASSGTGLGEQYF. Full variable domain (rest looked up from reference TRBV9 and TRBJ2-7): DSGVTQTPKHLITATGQRVTLRCSPRSGDLSVYWYQQSLDQGLQFLIQYYNGEERAKGNILERFSAQQFPDLHSELNLSSLELGDSALYFCASSGTGLGEQYFGPGTRLTVT.

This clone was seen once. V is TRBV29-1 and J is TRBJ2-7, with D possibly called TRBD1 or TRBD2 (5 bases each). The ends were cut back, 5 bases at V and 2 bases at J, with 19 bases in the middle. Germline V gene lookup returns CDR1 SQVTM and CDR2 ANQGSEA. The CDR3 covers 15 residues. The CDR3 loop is CSVFAPGPPAYEQYF. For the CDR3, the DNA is TGCAGCGTTTTTGCCCCGGGACCGCCGGCCTACGAGCAGTACTTC.

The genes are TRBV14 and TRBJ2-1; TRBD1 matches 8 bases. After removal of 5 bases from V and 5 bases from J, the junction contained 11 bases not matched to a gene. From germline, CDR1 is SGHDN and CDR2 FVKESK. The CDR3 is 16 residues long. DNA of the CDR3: TGTGCCAGCAGCTCTACCGGGACAGGCCCAAACAATGAGCAGTTCTTC. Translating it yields CASSSTGTGPNNEQFF.